Shown below are 26 T cell receptor beta chains from a single sample sequenced in a study of blood T cells in healthy people across ages (dated by TCRdb to between 2014 and 2017). The receptor library was made with 5' RACE. The run used an Illumina HiSeq 2500. A second roughly 6 to 11 cycle PCR used a sample-barcoded 5' primer and a J-beta primer mix. TCRdb handled the public reads itself, with Q25 trimming in fastp and clone calling in MiXCR, and kept productive beta chains. One record per CDR3 amino acid sequence lists the most common genes and DNA. The sample table shows around 650,000 distinct CDR3 sequences, and approximately 29% are seen once. The ten most abundant clones make up 15% of the sample. Sample: blood. All receptors come from an elderly woman in good health. Donor details come from another sample of the same person, matched by shared clones.

A few counts support this clonotype. A much bigger clone sits one base away, suggesting this may be a read error. This chain connects TRBV7-3 to TRBJ2-3; D unclear. Looked up from germline, CDR1 is SGHTA and CDR2 is FQGTGA. The CDR3 loop spans 13 amino acids. In DNA, the CDR3 is TGTGCCAACAGCTTGTCCCCAGATGATACGCAGTATTTT. Translated, it gives CANSLSPDDTQYF.

V and J are TRBV9 and TRBJ2-2; D not certain. The CDR3 has 15 residues. CDR1 is SGDLS and CDR2 is YYNGEE in the germline V gene. V was shortened by 1 base and J by 4 bases, with 11 bases between the two germline ends. The CDR3 DNA reads TGTGCCAGCAGCGTACAGGATCGAACCACCGGGGAGCTGTTTTTT. Residues: CASSVQDRTTGELFF.

This clonotype was recorded many times. This rearrangement joins TRBV7-9 to TRBJ2-7; 8 positions match TRBD1. From germline, CDR1 is SEHNR and CDR2 FQNEAQ (reference sequence). The V and J ends lost 2 bases and 2 bases, in that order; junction bases with no gene match: 5. The CDR3 sequence is 15 residues long. The CDR3 DNA is TGTGCCAGCAGCTTATTCGACAGGGGAACCTACGAGCAGTACTTC. Translating it yields CASSLFDRGTYEQYF.

Many counts were recorded for this clonotype. This CDR3 reads CASSLGGRIDTQYF. CDR3 sequence (DNA): TGTGCCAGCAGTTTAGGGGGCCGGATAGATACGCAGTATTTT. The V and J genes are TRBV12-3 or TRBV12-4 and TRBJ2-3; D perhaps matches TRBD1 (5 bases). There are 14 residues in the CDR3. V was pared by 1 base and J by 5 bases, with 10 bases between.

The V and J genes are TRBV29-1 and TRBJ2-7; D is unclear. Germline V gives CDR1 SQVTM, CDR2 ANQGSEA. The CDR3 is 12 amino acids. V was clipped by 4 bases and J by 4 bases, with 11 bases between them. CDR3 region: CSVGQRTYEQYF. The CDR3 DNA is TGCAGCGTTGGGCAGAGGACGTACGAGCAGTACTTC.

This clonotype came up a few times. This chain uses TRBV29-1 with TRBJ1-2, with a possible D match to TRBD1 (5 bases). Germline values: CDR1 SQVTM, CDR2 ANQGSEA. This CDR3 spans 13 amino acids. The V end was cut by 3 bases, the J end by 5 bases, with 13 bases between. CDR3 in amino acids: CSVDTREEYGYTF. The CDR3 bases are TGCAGCGTTGACACCAGGGAGGAGTATGGCTACACCTTC.

Many counts were recorded for this clonotype. The chain joins TRBV27 to TRBJ1-5; D is undetermined. V was cut by 6 bases and J by 1 base, with 10 bases left in between. CDR1 MNHEY and CDR2 SMNVEV come from the germline V gene (reference sequence). The length of the CDR3 is 14 residues. CDR3 residues: CASSFDGSNQPQHF. The CDR3 DNA is TGTGCCAGCAGCTTCGATGGAAGCAATCAGCCCCAGCATTTT.

A few counts support this clonotype. A much more abundant neighbour one base away suggests this may be a read error. V is TRBV20-1 and J is TRBJ2-7, with 8 bases fitting TRBD2. Germline CDR1 is DFQATT and CDR2 is SNEGSKA (reference sequence). The CDR3 runs 14 residues. V shed 6 bases, J shed 7 bases, and the junction held 14 bases outside the gene matches. Here the CDR3 DNA reads TGCAGTGCCCCGCCGGGGGGGGCAGACAATGAGCAGTACTTC. It codes for CSAPPGGADNEQYF.

Note on this clonotype: The conserved closing phenylalanine or tryptophan is absent in this CDR3, likely reflecting a read error. V usage is TRBV4-2 and J usage is TRBJ2-1; D unresolved. Germline CDR1 LGHNA, CDR2 YNFKEQ. The CDR3 runs to 16 residues. The CDR3 nucleotides read TGTACCAGCAGCCACCCCGGGCAGAGCTCCTACAATGAGCAGTTCTCC. Translating gives CTSSHPGQSSYNEQFS.

This clonotype occurred many times. This chain connects TRBV20-1 to TRBJ2-3; 7 bases align to TRBD1. The ends lost 2 bases at V and 6 bases at J; junction bases unmatched: 8. The CDR3 contains 14 residues. Germline V lookup: CDR1 DFQATT, CDR2 SNEGSKA (reference sequence). The CDR3 loop reads CSARRTGGVDTQYF. Here the CDR3 DNA reads TGCAGTGCTAGAAGGACAGGAGGAGTGGATACGCAGTATTTT.

Remarks on this clonotype: A clone one base away is much larger, so this may be a read error. V usage is TRBV18 and J usage is TRBJ1-2; 7 positions agree with TRBD1. CDR3 length equals 15 residues. CDR1 KGHSH and CDR2 LQKENI come from the germline V gene. This CDR3 reads CAGSPPNTGQHGYTF. The CDR3 DNA reads as TGTGCCGGCTCACCACCCAATACGGGACAGCATGGCTACACCTTC.

This clonotype was detected many times. This rearrangement joins TRBV29-1 to TRBJ2-1; the match to TRBD2 covers 7 bases. CDR1 is SQVTM and CDR2 is ANQGSEA in the germline V gene. The CDR3 totals 15 residues. V shed 4 bases and J 7 bases; nucleotides not matched to a gene: 13. As DNA, the CDR3 is TGCAGCGTTGCCGGCTCTCTAGCGGCGAGGAATGAGCAGTTCTTC. The encoded protein is CSVAGSLAARNEQFF.

This chain joins TRBV30 and TRBJ2-7; D may be TRBD1 (6 bases). This CDR3 spans 18 amino acids. Germline assignment: CDR1 GTSNPN and CDR2 SVGIG (reference sequence). V was trimmed by 2 bases and J by 1 base, leaving 24 bases between them. CDR3 nucleotide sequence: TGTGCCTGGAGTCCCGTCCATAATACGACAGGCCCATCCTACGAGCAGTACTTC. It encodes CAWSPVHNTTGPSYEQYF. The full variable domain, with the rest looked up from reference TRBV30 and TRBJ2-7, is SQTIHQWPATLVQPVGSPLSLECTVEGTSNPNLYWYRQAAGRGLQLLFYSVGIGQISSEVPQNLSASRPQDRQFILSSKKLLLSDSGFYLCAWSPVHNTTGPSYEQYFGPGTRLTVT.

In this sample, this clonotype turned up many times. This rearrangement joins TRBV5-1 to TRBJ1-5, with TRBD1 matching over 7 bases. CDR1 and CDR2 (germline): SGHRS, YFSETQ. The CDR3 sequence is 15 residues long. The V and J ends lost 4 bases and 4 bases, in that order; junction bases with no gene match: 8. DNA of the CDR3: TGCGCCAGCAGCGTTTCCGGGACAGTTAATCAGCCCCAGCATTTT. Translation gives CASSVSGTVNQPQHF.

The chain combines TRBV4-2 with TRBJ2-5; TRBD2 agrees at 12 bases. The CDR3 consists of 17 residues. CDR1 and CDR2 from the germline V gene are LGHNA and YNFKEQ. J gave up 11 bases and V 0 bases, and 13 bases lay outside the gene matches. The CDR3 reads CASSQDLRLAGAGEQYF. The CDR3 region has the DNA TGTGCCAGCAGCCAAGATCTCCGACTAGCGGGGGCTGGGGAGCAGTACTTC.

V gene TRBV18 combines with J gene TRBJ1-1, with 9 bases lining up with TRBD1. V was pared by 3 bases and J by 1 base, with 6 bases of the junction left unmatched. This CDR3 is 16 amino acids long. Germline assignment: CDR1 KGHSH and CDR2 LQKENI. The CDR3 protein is CASSPLQGARNTEAFF. For the CDR3, the DNA is TGTGCCAGCTCACCGTTACAGGGGGCGCGGAACACTGAAGCTTTCTTT.

This clonotype was counted at least ten times. The rearrangement joins TRBV7-2 to TRBJ2-7; the D gene is possibly TRBD2 (7 bases). The germline gives CDR1 SGHTA, CDR2 FQGNSA. Trimming took off 4 bases at V and 6 bases at J, with 16 bases between the two ends. CDR3 length equals 14 residues. The CDR3 sequence is CASSSTGAGAEQYF. In DNA, the CDR3 is TGTGCCAGCAGCTCCACCGGGGCGGGGGCCGAGCAGTACTTC.

The chain employs TRBV4-1 and TRBJ2-5; 11 bases are shared with TRBD2. Losses at the gene ends were 2 bases for V and 5 bases for J; bases not matched to a gene: 16. CDR3 size: 19 residues. Germline lookup yields CDR1 MGHRA and CDR2 YSYEKL. In nucleotides, the CDR3 is TGCGCCAGCAGCCAAATCCCAGGAGTAGCGGGGGGGCCGCGGGAGACCCAGTACTTC. Amino acids: CASSQIPGVAGGPRETQYF.

The rearrangement joins TRBV20-1 to TRBJ2-7; 8 positions agree with TRBD1. This CDR3 is 16 amino acids long. Unmatched junction bases numbered 8, after V lost 0 bases and J lost 1 base. The germline V gene encodes CDR1 DFQATT and CDR2 SNEGSKA (reference sequence). The CDR3 region is CSARDLARQGSYEQYF. DNA for the CDR3: TGCAGTGCTAGAGATTTGGCGCGACAGGGGTCCTACGAGCAGTACTTC.

This clonotype was seen at least ten times. The chain recombines TRBV5-1 with TRBJ2-5, with D maybe TRBD1 (6 bases). With 4 bases removed from V and 3 bases from J, the gap between germline ends came to 13 bases. The CDR3 runs 14 residues. Germline V lookup: CDR1 SGHRS, CDR2 YFSETQ. The CDR3 coding sequence is TGCGCCAGCAGCGTGGACAGACCAAAAGAGACCCAGTACTTC. The encoded protein is CASSVDRPKETQYF.

In its sample, this clonotype was seen many times. The CDR3 DNA follows: TGTGCCAGCTCACCCACAGGGGGCGGCAAGAATCAGCCCCAGCATTTT. Translating gives CASSPTGGGKNQPQHF. The chain joins TRBV18 to TRBJ1-5; 9 nucleotides align to TRBD1. V lost 3 bases and J lost 4; bases outside the gene matches: 7. Germline V lookup: CDR1 KGHSH, CDR2 LQKENI. The CDR3 has 16 amino acids.

This clonotype was observed a few times. A much bigger clone sits one base away, suggesting this may be a read error. The chain uses TRBV6-2 or TRBV6-3 and TRBJ2-7; TRBD2 aligns across 8 bases. Unmatched junction bases numbered 5, after V lost 5 bases and J lost 2 bases. CDR3 length: 14 residues. The germline gives CDR1 MNHEY, CDR2 SVGEGT. The CDR3 reads CASSRAGDAYEQYF. DNA of the CDR3: TGTGCCAGCAGTCGAGCGGGGGATGCCTACGAGCAGTACTTC.

This clonotype was counted ten times or more. The gene calls are TRBV20-1 and TRBJ2-3; a weak D match, TRBD1 (5 bases). Deletions cut 1 base from V and 2 bases from J, with 13 bases between. Germline loops: CDR1 DFQATT, CDR2 SNEGSKA (reference sequence). The CDR3 totals 15 residues. DNA for the CDR3: TGCAGTGCTAGAGGGGGTGTAGGGGTCACAGATACGCAGTATTTT. Translated: CSARGGVGVTDTQYF.

This clonotype appeared many times. The J gene is TRBJ2-5, the V gene TRBV6-2 or TRBV6-3; D gene uncertain. The germline gives CDR1 MNHEY, CDR2 SVGEGT. CDR3 length: 12 amino acids. V lost 2 bases and J lost 5, with 6 bases in between. CDR3 region: CASSYPQETQYF. The CDR3 coding sequence is TGTGCCAGCAGTTACCCCCAGGAGACCCAGTACTTC.

This clonotype appeared many times. V is TRBV5-1 and J is TRBJ2-7, with a tentative D call TRBD1 (5 bases). The CDR3 length is 15 residues. V was cut by 3 bases and J by 4 bases, with 17 bases left in between. Germline loops: CDR1 SGHRS, CDR2 YFSETQ. CDR3 amino acids: CASSSTGQKSYEQYF. CDR3 nucleotide sequence: TGCGCCAGCAGCTCGACCGGACAAAAGTCTTACGAGCAGTACTTC.

This clonotype was found many times. J is TRBJ2-7 and V is TRBV7-2, with D possibly matching TRBD2 (6 bases). The CDR3 loop spans 15 amino acids. Germline V gives CDR1 SGHTA, CDR2 FQGNSA. Trimming shortened V by 4 bases and J by 0 bases, and 13 bases separated the two germline ends. The CDR3 nucleotides read TGTGCCAGCAGCTCGGTTGGAGGGGCCTCCTACGAGCAGTACTTC. It yields the protein CASSSVGGASYEQYF.